This entry describes one T cell receptor beta chain. Per-base qualities were not stored, and no clone one base away is much larger. The data belong to a study of graft-versus-host responses after intestinal transplantation (dated by TCRdb to about 2021). Context from the whole study: The transplants that recipients received were multivisceral, liver-intestinal, or isolated intestinal. Of the roughly 24 intestinal transplant recipients enrolled in the cohort, one of whom was a retransplant, a few patients without pretransplant specimens were excluded. Bulk TCR-beta CDR3 sequencing was used to track graft-versus-host and host-versus-graft alloreactive T cell clones in the graft, circulation and bone marrow after intestinal transplantation. Donor T cell macrochimerism was defined as a peak of at least 4% donor T cells among recipient peripheral blood mononuclear cells. Alloreactive clones were identified by sequencing pre-transplant mixed lymphocyte reaction products and comparing these products with unstimulated pre-transplant donor and recipient T cells. Anti-thymocyte globulin induction was given to all recipients, followed by maintenance tacrolimus and steroids for 2 to 4 years. Rather than going through the commercial service, samples from three later patients were sequenced in-house on an Illumina MiSeq and processed with MiXCR. Results the study describes overall, beyond this receptor: GvH clones turned up in recipient bone marrow, with some appearing earlier in ileal mucosa or blood, a pattern consistent with an intestinal mucosal origin. Early after transplant, declines in HvG clones were associated with peak levels of circulating GvH clones. In the allografts of patients with donor T cell macrochimerism, GvH to HvG T cell clonal ratios were high. The relatively low number and heterogeneity of intestinal transplant patients limited the conclusions.

Preparation of the library involved the immunoSEQ multiplex PCR assay. For most patients, genomic DNA was isolated using the Qiagen DNeasy Blood and Tissue Kit and was shipped frozen to Adaptive Biotechnologies for TCR sequencing. For most patients, high-throughput TCR-beta CDR3 sequencing of genomic DNA was performed by Adaptive Biotechnologies. The study's processing was this. Adaptive's ImmunoSEQ software was the source of the TCR sequencing data for roughly 19 patients, while a few other patients were processed with MiXCR and VDJtools. CD4 versus CD8 sorting errors were corrected by removing sequences found in both subsets at a frequency ratio below 5:1. CDR3 nucleotide sequences shared between donor and recipient were removed because their origin could not be assigned. Alloreactive clones required at least 2-fold expansion over unstimulated cells and minimum CFSE-low frequency of 0.002% (template counts) or 0.001% (read counts). Clones detected in sequenced pre-transplant spleen, lymph node, or MLR CFSE-low populations of the donor or recipient were defined as mappable. The cumulative frequency of alloreactive clones was calculated as a percentage of all sequences, weighted by copy number. TCRdb re-hosts the immuneACCESS table, in-frame sequences only. Its copies lack some clones; in the studies checked, an unresolved V gene accounts for under half of them, and the cause for the rest is not known. Clone size and V and J calls were adopted from that table, with D and trimming inferred from the DNA. The sample table contains some 22,000 clones; only one count was recorded for 55% to 70% of them. The ten largest clones represent about 0.94% of the sample.

Read against the paper, the sample's time point label means: cells obtained before transplantation from donor or recipient. Mixed lymphocyte reactions plated some 200,000 CFSE-labeled pre-transplant responders with some 200,000 irradiated violet-dye-labeled stimulators and were cultured for six to seven days. Proliferating CD3+CD4+CFSE-low and CD3+CD8+CFSE-low responder cells were FACS-sorted on a BD Influx sorter after the mixed lymphocyte reaction. Trimming takes 7 bases from V and 5 bases from J, and the germline ends sit 18 bases apart. From a lookup of the germline V gene, CDR1 and CDR2 are SGHRS and YFSETQ. The CDR3 goes from the cysteine to the phenylalanine over 14 residues. The CDR3 DNA has 42 bases and is translated from base 1.

The chain is encoded by TRBV5-1 joined to TRBJ1-2, with the D gene not clear enough to name. The specimen comprised alloreactive CD4+ T cells from a mixed lymphocyte reaction culture, sampled before intestinal transplant. The cell subset or site label, read with the paper, signifies: CFSE-low proliferating T cells sorted from roughly 6-day pre-transplant mixed lymphocyte reaction (GvH or HvG direction). The TCR originated in a human patient who received an intestinal transplant. The sequenced DNA: TGCGCCAGCGGACTGAACCCCCTTTCATATGGCTACACCTTC. This is translated as CASGLNPLSYGYTF. Supplemented by the reference TRBV5-1 and TRBJ1-2 proteins around the CDR3, the complete variable domain is KAGVTQTPRYLIKTRGQQVTLSCSPISGHRSVSWYQQTPGQGLQFLFEYFSETQRNKGNFPGRFSGRQFSNSRSEMNVSTLELGDSALYLCASGLNPLSYGYTFGSGTRLTVV.